This record covers a single T cell receptor beta chain. The data derive from a study of blood T cell repertoires in COVID-19. This table comes from immunoSEQ multiplex PCR, and its TCRdb copy is limited to in-frame clones, with some not included. The table has approximately 140,000 clones, 70% to 90% seen once. V was pared by 3 bases and J by 6 bases, with 7 bases between. The CDR3 is made up of 12 amino acids. The germline V gene encodes CDR1 LNHDA and CDR2 SQIVND (reference sequence). The chain couples TRBV19 to TRBJ2-3, with D uncertain. Material: peripheral blood. This receptor was taken from a man between 65 and 79 years old with acute or convalescent COVID-19. The CDR3 region has the DNA TGTGCCAGTAGTATCGCGCGGGATACGCAGTATTTT. As protein: CASSIARDTQYF.